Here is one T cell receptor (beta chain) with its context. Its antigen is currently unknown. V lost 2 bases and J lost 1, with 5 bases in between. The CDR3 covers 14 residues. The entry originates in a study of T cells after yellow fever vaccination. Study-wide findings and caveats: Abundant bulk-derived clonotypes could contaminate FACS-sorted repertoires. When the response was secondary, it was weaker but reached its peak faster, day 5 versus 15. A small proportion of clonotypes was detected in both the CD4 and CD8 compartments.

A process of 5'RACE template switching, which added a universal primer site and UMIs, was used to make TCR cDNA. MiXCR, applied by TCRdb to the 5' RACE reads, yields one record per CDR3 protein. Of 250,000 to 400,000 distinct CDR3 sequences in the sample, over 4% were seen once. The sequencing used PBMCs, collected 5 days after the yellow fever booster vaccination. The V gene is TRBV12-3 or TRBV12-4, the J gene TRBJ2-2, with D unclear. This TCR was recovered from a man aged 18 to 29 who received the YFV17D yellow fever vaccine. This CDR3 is CASSLTRNTGELFF. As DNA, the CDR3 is TGTGCCAGCAGTTTAACGAGGAACACCGGGGAGCTGTTTTTT.